These 14 T cell receptor beta chains share one sample of origin, sequenced in a study of blood T cells in healthy people across ages. A second PCR of roughly 7 to 11 cycles used a sample-barcoded 5' primer and a J-beta primer mix. Each CDR3 protein is one row after TCRdb ran MiXCR on the 5' RACE reads. This sample has about 1.4 million distinct CDR3 sequences; approximately 59% occur once, and the top ten carry 5.5% to 8%. Sequenced sample: blood. Source of these receptors: a man younger than 35 in good health.

The chain employs TRBV3-1 and TRBJ2-1, with D perhaps matching TRBD2 (6 bases). V gave up 0 bases and J gave up 4 bases, with 16 bases separating them. CDR1 LGHDT and CDR2 YNNKEL come from the germline V gene (reference sequence). The CDR3 has 17 residues. The CDR3 coding sequence is TGTGCCAGCAGCCAAGAGAAGAAGCGGGCATTGTACAATGAGCAGTTCTTC. Its protein product is CASSQEKKRALYNEQFF.

This sequence joins TRBV6-2 or TRBV6-3 and TRBJ2-1; 12 bases align to TRBD2. The CDR3 has 16 amino acids. V dropped 4 bases and J dropped 7; count of bases not matched to a gene: 8. Germline V lookup: CDR1 MNHEY, CDR2 SVGEGT. This CDR3 is CASSSPLAGGPNEQFF. The CDR3 DNA follows: TGTGCCAGCAGTTCCCCGCTAGCGGGAGGGCCTAATGAGCAGTTCTTC.

The chain links TRBV29-1 to TRBJ1-5, with D perhaps TRBD1 (6 bases). The V gene lost 5 bases and the J gene lost 0 bases, with 14 bases spanning the gap. Germline V gene sequence: CDR1 SQVTM, CDR2 ANQGSEA. The CDR3 has 15 residues. In DNA form, the CDR3 reads TGCAGCGTTCAGGTGGGGGCTAATAGCAATCAGCCCCAGCATTTT. This encodes CSVQVGANSNQPQHF.

The J gene is TRBJ1-1, the V gene TRBV14; the D is unclear. The CDR3 has 15 residues. Per germline, CDR1 SGHDN and CDR2 FVKESK. V was clipped by 5 bases and J by 2 bases, with 15 bases between them. The CDR3 region has the DNA TGTGCCAGCAGCGGCCTCAAGGTGGATAACACTGAAGCTTTCTTT. It specifies CASSGLKVDNTEAFF.

V gene TRBV7-2 combines with J gene TRBJ2-6; TRBD2 agrees at 13 bases. There are 20 residues in the CDR3. Germline trimming cut 2 bases from V and 4 bases from J; bases unmatched to any gene: 11. Per germline, CDR1 SGHTA and CDR2 FQGNSA. CDR3 in amino acids: CASSLLTGLAGASGANVLTF. For the CDR3, the DNA is TGTGCCAGCAGCTTACTTACAGGACTAGCGGGAGCCTCCGGGGCCAACGTCCTGACTTTC.

This chain links TRBV7-2 with TRBJ2-7; 14 bases are a match to TRBD2. The J call is doubtful: the DNA matches TRBJ2-5 better. Germline V gene sequence: CDR1 SGHTA, CDR2 FQGNSA. The CDR3 spans 17 residues. The CDR3, as DNA: TGTGCCAGCAGCTCCGGGACTAGCGGGGGAAAACAAGAGACCCAGTACTTC. Translation gives CASSSGTSGGKQETQYF.

This clonotype was detected only once. The chain joins TRBV6-5 to TRBJ1-2; TRBD1 is a possible D gene (6 bases). Trimming shortened V by 6 bases and J by 7 bases, and 18 bases separated the two germline ends. The CDR3 is made up of 14 amino acids. CDR1 and CDR2 (germline): MNHEY, SVGAGI. The CDR3 sequence: CASSRGQSGGGYTF. The CDR3 coding sequence is TGTGCCAGCAGCCGCGGACAGTCGGGCGGTGGCTACACCTTC.

V usage is TRBV4-2 and J usage is TRBJ2-3; 14 positions agree with TRBD2. Germline V CDR1 and CDR2: LGHNA, YNFKEQ. The CDR3 runs to 19 residues. The V and J ends lost 0 bases and 6 bases, in that order; junction bases with no gene match: 11. This CDR3 is CASSQDRPTSGGAGDTQYF. The CDR3 nucleotides are TGTGCCAGCAGCCAAGATCGCCCGACTAGCGGGGGGGCTGGGGATACGCAGTATTTT.

The genes are TRBV7-2 and TRBJ1-6; D is ambiguous. CDR1 and CDR2 from the germline V gene are SGHTA and FQGNSA. V was pared by 0 bases and J by 14 bases, with 11 bases between. The CDR3 consists of 13 residues. The chain's CDR3 is CASSLAIDGALHF. CDR3 DNA sequence: TGTGCCAGCAGCTTAGCGATCGACGGGGCCCTCCACTTT.

This clonotype has a handful of counts. This chain joins TRBV28 and TRBJ2-7; 9 bases line up with TRBD1. Germline values: CDR1 MDHEN, CDR2 SYDVKM. V dropped 7 bases and J dropped 2; count of bases not matched to a gene: 6. The CDR3 runs 14 residues. As DNA, the CDR3 is TGTGCCAGCACGGAGGACAGGGGCACCTACGAGCAGTACTTC. It specifies CASTEDRGTYEQYF.

The CDR3 reads CASSYLQKPQHF. The CDR3 nucleotides read TGTGCCAGCAGCTACTTGCAGAAGCCCCAGCATTTT. V usage is TRBV7-8 and J usage is TRBJ1-5; D unresolved. There are 12 residues in the CDR3. Germline lookup yields CDR1 SGHVS and CDR2 FQNEAQ. Trimming stripped 4 bases from V and 8 bases from J, with 9 bases between.

This clonotype was counted between two and nine times. V and J are TRBV29-1 and TRBJ2-7, with 7 bases fitting TRBD2. The germline gives CDR1 SQVTM, CDR2 ANQGSEA. V lost 7 bases to trimming and J lost 3 bases; unmatched junction nucleotides: 9. CDR3 length: 13 residues. The DNA for the CDR3 is TGCAGCGCTGCGGCTCGCGGGGGCTACGAGCAGTACTTC. Protein sequence: CSAAARGGYEQYF.

This clonotype was counted a few times. The gene calls are TRBV4-2 and TRBJ1-5; no clear D. The germline V gene has CDR1 LGHNA and CDR2 YNFKEQ. This CDR3 is 14 amino acids long. Trimming took off 1 base at V and 1 base at J, with 5 bases between the two ends. The CDR3 DNA reads TGTGCCAGCAGCCAAGTAGCCAGCAATCAGCCCCAGCATTTT. It translates to CASSQVASNQPQHF.

The J gene is TRBJ2-5, the V gene TRBV5-1, with a weak D call TRBD1 (6 bases). CDR3 size: 17 residues. Germline-derived CDR1 and CDR2 are SGHRS and YFSETQ. With 2 bases removed from V and 4 bases from J, the gap between germline ends came to 21 bases. CDR3 DNA sequence: TGCGCCAGCAGCTTTTATCCCGGGACATACCAGGGAGAGACCCAGTACTTC. This gives the protein CASSFYPGTYQGETQYF.